These T cell receptor beta chains were read from a single sample in a study of patients and donors after allogeneic stem cell transplantation. TCRdb ran MiXCR on the RT-PCR reads and lists one entry per CDR3 protein. There are approximately 90,000 distinct CDR3 sequences in the sample; approximately 5.2% occur only once, and around 3% lies in the top ten. The sequencing sample was made of blood, either unsorted or a sorted T cell fraction (not recorded which). All receptors derive from a human donor who was either an allogeneic HSCT recipient or a stem cell or donor lymphocyte infusion donor (not recorded which). It is not recorded whose cells these are; they may come from a transplant donor. Each CDR3 is given with its conserved first and last residue. The order of the fields is CDR3 length, J gene, V gene, CDR3 protein.

cdr3_length: 15; j_call: TRBJ2-2; v_call: TRBV7-9; cdr3_aa: CASSRRGAVTGELFF
cdr3_length: 16; j_call: TRBJ2-5; v_call: TRBV7-3; cdr3_aa: CASSSPPDRHGGTQYF
cdr3_length: 12; j_call: TRBJ2-5; v_call: TRBV20-1; cdr3_aa: CSALLGQETQYF
cdr3_length: 15; j_call: TRBJ2-7; v_call: TRBV20-1; cdr3_aa: CSARGSRSGRSEQYF
cdr3_length: 12; j_call: TRBJ1-1; v_call: TRBV30; cdr3_aa: CAWSAGVAEAFF
cdr3_length: 13; j_call: TRBJ1-1; v_call: TRBV7-3; cdr3_aa: CASSEGGGTEAFF
cdr3_length: 14; j_call: TRBJ2-7; v_call: TRBV7-2; cdr3_aa: CASSLMGRGNEQYF
cdr3_length: 14; j_call: TRBJ1-4; v_call: TRBV30; cdr3_aa: CAWAWDGTDEKLFF
cdr3_length: 13; j_call: TRBJ1-5; v_call: TRBV12-3/TRBV12-4; cdr3_aa: CASSLRGQQPQHF
cdr3_length: 17; j_call: TRBJ2-5; v_call: TRBV11-3; cdr3_aa: CASSPLTSGGNQETQYF
cdr3_length: 14; j_call: TRBJ2-1; v_call: TRBV12-3/TRBV12-4; cdr3_aa: CASSLEASFAQQFF
cdr3_length: 15; j_call: TRBJ1-1; v_call: TRBV12-3/TRBV12-4; cdr3_aa: CASSLGRDSNTEAFF
cdr3_length: 11; j_call: TRBJ2-1; v_call: TRBV3-1; cdr3_aa: CASSPGNEQFF
cdr3_length: 14; j_call: TRBJ2-2; v_call: TRBV7-8; cdr3_aa: CASSLAQRAGELFF
cdr3_length: 16; j_call: TRBJ2-6; v_call: TRBV20-1; cdr3_aa: CSARDGGRVWANVLTF
cdr3_length: 12; j_call: TRBJ2-1; v_call: TRBV7-2; cdr3_aa: CASRLGGFEQFF
cdr3_length: 14; j_call: TRBJ1-4; v_call: TRBV2; cdr3_aa: CASSPTASNEKLFF
cdr3_length: 14; j_call: TRBJ2-1; v_call: TRBV5-1; cdr3_aa: CASSLDLAGDEQFF
cdr3_length: 13; j_call: TRBJ2-7; v_call: TRBV24-1; cdr3_aa: CATSDADRHEQYF
cdr3_length: 16; j_call: TRBJ1-3; v_call: TRBV10-3; cdr3_aa: CAISDEPFRGGNTIYF
cdr3_length: 14; j_call: TRBJ2-1; v_call: TRBV19; cdr3_aa: CASELTGGLNEQFF
cdr3_length: 16; j_call: TRBJ2-7; v_call: TRBV18; cdr3_aa: CASSPPGTAGSYEQYF
cdr3_length: 14; j_call: TRBJ2-7; v_call: TRBV18; cdr3_aa: CASSRSGGGYEQYF
cdr3_length: 14; j_call: TRBJ2-3; v_call: TRBV18; cdr3_aa: CASSPAELTDTQYF
cdr3_length: 14; j_call: TRBJ1-1; v_call: TRBV12-3/TRBV12-4; cdr3_aa: CASSSSRVGIKAFF
cdr3_length: 20; j_call: TRBJ2-1; v_call: TRBV20-1; cdr3_aa: CSASGVLRKRTSGNHNEQFF
cdr3_length: 14; j_call: TRBJ1-1; v_call: TRBV18; cdr3_aa: CASSMTRAVTEAFF
cdr3_length: 15; j_call: TRBJ1-2; v_call: TRBV11-1; cdr3_aa: CASSLVDRAPSGYTF
cdr3_length: 12; j_call: TRBJ1-4; v_call: TRBV7-9; cdr3_aa: CASSLDEENCFF
cdr3_length: 13; j_call: TRBJ1-1; v_call: TRBV6-1; cdr3_aa: CASSELGTTEAFF
cdr3_length: 16; j_call: TRBJ2-7; v_call: TRBV10-2; cdr3_aa: CASSEPSLPTYGRTYF
cdr3_length: 13; j_call: TRBJ2-7; v_call: TRBV9; cdr3_aa: CASSVGLGTEQYF
cdr3_length: 14; j_call: TRBJ2-5; v_call: TRBV29-1; cdr3_aa: CSVRTGTLDGTQYF
cdr3_length: 14; j_call: TRBJ2-7; v_call: TRBV24-1; cdr3_aa: CATSDSRQGAAQYF
cdr3_length: 14; j_call: TRBJ2-7; v_call: TRBV28; cdr3_aa: CASIGGETGYEQYF
cdr3_length: 13; j_call: TRBJ1-5; v_call: TRBV11-3; cdr3_aa: CASSLSPNQPQHF
cdr3_length: 15; j_call: TRBJ2-5; v_call: TRBV20-1; cdr3_aa: CGAALSKGPVRTQYF
cdr3_length: 15; j_call: TRBJ1-5; v_call: TRBV20-1; cdr3_aa: CSARVSGASNQPQHF
cdr3_length: 13; j_call: TRBJ1-4; v_call: TRBV29-1; cdr3_aa: CSVAGQGGEKLFF
cdr3_length: 13; j_call: TRBJ1-4; v_call: TRBV29-1; cdr3_aa: CSGRQGSNEKLFF
cdr3_length: 15; j_call: TRBJ2-1; v_call: TRBV20-1; cdr3_aa: CSAGAETGTSNEQFF
cdr3_length: 12; j_call: TRBJ2-2; v_call: TRBV2; cdr3_aa: CASRLVAGELFF
cdr3_length: 14; j_call: TRBJ2-3; v_call: TRBV15; cdr3_aa: CATSPGLPTDTQYF
cdr3_length: 12; j_call: TRBJ1-2; v_call: TRBV28; cdr3_aa: CASRGGNYGYTF
cdr3_length: 13; j_call: TRBJ1-5; v_call: TRBV6-6; cdr3_aa: CAESRDSYQPQHF
cdr3_length: 14; j_call: TRBJ1-3; v_call: TRBV19; cdr3_aa: CASSREASGNTIYF
cdr3_length: 12; j_call: TRBJ1-1; v_call: TRBV2; cdr3_aa: CASSRGPTEAFF
cdr3_length: 14; j_call: TRBJ1-1; v_call: TRBV5-1; cdr3_aa: CASSLVAAGTEAFF
cdr3_length: 16; j_call: TRBJ1-3; v_call: TRBV7-9; cdr3_aa: CASSLEGAYSGNTIYF
cdr3_length: 13; j_call: TRBJ2-7; v_call: TRBV20-1; cdr3_aa: CSGKGLYSYEQYF
cdr3_length: 15; j_call: TRBJ2-7; v_call: TRBV27; cdr3_aa: CASSSKGGGPYEQYF
cdr3_length: 18; j_call: TRBJ1-5; v_call: TRBV4-1; cdr3_aa: CASSQVGRRAGGNQPQHF
cdr3_length: 16; j_call: TRBJ2-2; v_call: TRBV24-1; cdr3_aa: CATSARGLANTGELFF
cdr3_length: 19; j_call: TRBJ2-5; v_call: TRBV5-1; cdr3_aa: CASSLLSGTSGRKQETQYF